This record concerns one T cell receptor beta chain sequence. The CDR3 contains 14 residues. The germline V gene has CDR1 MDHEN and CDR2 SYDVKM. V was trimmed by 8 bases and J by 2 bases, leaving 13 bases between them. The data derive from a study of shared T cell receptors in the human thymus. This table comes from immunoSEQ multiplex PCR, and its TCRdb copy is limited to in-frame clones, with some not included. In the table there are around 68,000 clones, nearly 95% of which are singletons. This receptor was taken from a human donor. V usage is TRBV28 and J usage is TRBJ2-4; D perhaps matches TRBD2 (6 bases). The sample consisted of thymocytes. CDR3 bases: TGTGCCAGCCCTCCGGAGGGTTCCAAAAACATTCAGTACTTC. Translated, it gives CASPPEGSKNIQYF.